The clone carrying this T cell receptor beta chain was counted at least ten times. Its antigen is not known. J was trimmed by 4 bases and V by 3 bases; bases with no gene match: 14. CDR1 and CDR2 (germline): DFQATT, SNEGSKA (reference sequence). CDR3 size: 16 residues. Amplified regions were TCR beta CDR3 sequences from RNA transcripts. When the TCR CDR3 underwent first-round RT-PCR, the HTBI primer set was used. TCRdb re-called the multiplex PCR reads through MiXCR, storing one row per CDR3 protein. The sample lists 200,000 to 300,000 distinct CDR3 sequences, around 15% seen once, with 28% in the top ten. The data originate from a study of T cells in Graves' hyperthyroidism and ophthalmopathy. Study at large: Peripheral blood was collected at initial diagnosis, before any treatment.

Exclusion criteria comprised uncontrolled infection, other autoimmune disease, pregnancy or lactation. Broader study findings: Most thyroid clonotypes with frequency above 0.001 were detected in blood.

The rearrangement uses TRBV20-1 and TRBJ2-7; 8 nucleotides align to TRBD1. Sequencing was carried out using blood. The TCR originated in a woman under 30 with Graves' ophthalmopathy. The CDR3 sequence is CSASPQTRTGKYEQYF. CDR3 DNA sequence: TGCAGTGCTAGCCCCCAGACAAGGACAGGGAAATACGAGCAGTACTTC.